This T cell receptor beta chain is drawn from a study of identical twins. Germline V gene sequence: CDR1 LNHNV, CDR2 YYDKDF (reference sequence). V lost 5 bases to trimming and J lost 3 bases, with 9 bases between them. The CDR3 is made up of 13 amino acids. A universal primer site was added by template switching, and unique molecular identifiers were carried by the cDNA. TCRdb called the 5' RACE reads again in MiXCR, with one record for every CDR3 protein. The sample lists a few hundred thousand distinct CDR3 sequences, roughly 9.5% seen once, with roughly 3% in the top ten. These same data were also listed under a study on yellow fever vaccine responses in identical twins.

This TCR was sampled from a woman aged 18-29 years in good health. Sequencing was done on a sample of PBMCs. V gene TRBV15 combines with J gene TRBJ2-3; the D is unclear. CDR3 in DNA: TGTGCCACCAGCCGGTATACTACAGATACGCAGTATTTT. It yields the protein CATSRYTTDTQYF. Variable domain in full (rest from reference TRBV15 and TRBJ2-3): DAMVIQNPRYQVTQFGKPVTLSCSQTLNHNVMYWYQQKSSQAPKLLFHYYDKDFNNEADTPDNFQSRRPNTSFCFLDIRSPGLGDTAMYLCATSRYTTDTQYFGPGTRLTVL.